This T cell receptor beta chain appears in the sequencing data of a study of shared clonotypes between healthy human individuals. Study-level information: Serving as donors were a couple of women and three men, whose ages spanned 18 to 49.

The junction had 6 bases not matched to a gene; V was cut back by 6 bases and J by 5 bases. Germline-derived CDR1 and CDR2 are ENHRY and SYGVKD. The CDR3 sequence is 13 residues long. None of the donors, who were healthy HIV-negative adults, had recently had acute infections or vaccinations. In regard to this clone: Additional DNA sequences in this sample encode the identical CDR3.

Original handling: Filtering differed since immunoSEQ provided only junctions, with no quality scores. Libraries were prepared by immunoSEQ multiplex PCR; TCRdb keeps only in-frame clonotypes and omits some of them. That table is the source of V, J and clone size, and D and trimming were worked out from the DNA. This sample has some 2 million clones, with 85% to 95% found just once. The TCR comes from a man aged 18 to 29 in good health. This chain links TRBV10-3 with TRBJ2-5; 7 nucleotides align to TRBD1. The sequenced sample consisted of naive CD4+ T cells sorted from blood. Subset in this sample: CD45RA+ positively selected. CDR3 DNA: TGTGCCATCAGCCCGGGACAGAAGGAGACCCAGTACTTC. This encodes CAISPGQKETQYF.